One and the same sample provided the 5 T cell receptor beta chains below, sequenced in a study of blood T cell repertoires in COVID-19. TCRdb keeps only in-frame clones here, not all; method: immunoSEQ multiplex PCR. The table has 87,000 or so clones, 80% to 90% seen once; the top ten hold over 8.5%. What was sequenced was peripheral blood. These TCRs come from a man aged 80 or over with acute or convalescent COVID-19.

This chain uses TRBV30 with TRBJ1-5, with TRBD1 identical over 9 bases. Germline trimming cut 1 base from V and 4 bases from J; bases unmatched to any gene: 2. The germline V gene encodes CDR1 GTSNPN and CDR2 SVGIG (reference sequence). This CDR3 has 14 residues. The chain's CDR3 is CAWSGDRVNQPQHF. DNA of the CDR3: TGTGCCTGGAGTGGGGACAGGGTAAATCAGCCCCAGCATTTT.

This chain connects TRBV6-5 to TRBJ1-4; 9 bases agree with TRBD1. Germline CDR1 and CDR2: MNHEY and SVGAGI. Losses at the gene ends were 6 bases for V and 10 bases for J; bases not matched to a gene: 3. This CDR3 comprises 12 residues. The CDR3 coding sequence is TGTGCCAGCAGCCCGACAGGGGGAAAACTGTTTTTT. Amino acids: CASSPTGGKLFF.

The chain joins TRBV24-1 to TRBJ1-2, with a tentative D call TRBD1 (6 bases). Germline loops: CDR1 KGHDR, CDR2 SFDVKD. This CDR3 is built from 15 residues. Between the trimmed V and J ends, which lost 4 bases and 4 bases, there was a span of 15 bases. This CDR3 is CATSDSSTGAYGYTF. The DNA for the CDR3 is TGTGCCACCAGTGACTCTTCGACAGGCGCCTATGGCTACACCTTC.

This clone was picked up one time. The chain is built from TRBV19 and TRBJ1-5, with a tentative D call TRBD1 (5 bases). The length of the CDR3 is 13 residues. The V end was cut by 3 bases, the J end by 6 bases, with 9 bases between. Germline CDR1 and CDR2: LNHDA and SQIVND (reference sequence). This CDR3 reads CASSIKGRQPQHF. The DNA of the CDR3 is TGTGCCAGTAGTATTAAGGGGCGTCAGCCCCAGCATTTT.

The genes are TRBV19 and TRBJ1-5; D unresolved. CDR3 length: 15 residues. Trimming took off 5 bases at V and 7 bases at J, with 18 bases between the two ends. Germline-derived CDR1 and CDR2 are LNHDA and SQIVND (reference sequence). The CDR3 protein is CASSGPDILRQPQHF. For the CDR3, the DNA is TGTGCCAGTAGTGGCCCCGACATTCTCAGGCAGCCCCAGCATTTT.